This T cell receptor beta chain originates from a study of Ad26.COV2.S vaccination and SARS-CoV-2 variants. The wider study: Donor got 5x10^10 or 1x10^11 viral particles of Ad26.COV2.S. Study observations and caveats: Substantial breadth in spike-specific CD8+ and CD4+ T cell responses was reportedly seen after vaccination.

This table comes from immunoSEQ multiplex PCR, and its TCRdb copy is limited to in-frame clones, with some not included. In the table there are 350,000 to 600,000 clones, roughly nine tenths of which are singletons. Germline V lookup: CDR1 LGHNA, CDR2 YSLEER. The ends were cut back, 1 base at V and 2 bases at J, with 12 bases in the middle. The CDR3 runs to 15 residues. Stated treatment: around 19 received Ad26.COV2.S at low or high dose, single or two shots; 5 received placebo; per-sample allocation not given. Samples were taken on day 63 after the first vaccine or placebo injection. Whoever gave the sample was an adult aged 18-55 years in Boston. Comments on this clone: Antigen unknown.

The gene calls are TRBV4-3 and TRBJ2-7, with D possibly TRBD2 on 5 matching bases. The material was peripheral blood, obtained in a trial of Ad26.COV2.S vaccine versus placebo. The TCR originated in a person aged 18-60 years who received the Ad26.COV2.S COVID-19 vaccine or a placebo. The CDR3 here is CASSQGRGIPYEQYF. DNA for the CDR3: TGCGCCAGCAGCCAAGGCCGAGGGATCCCCTACGAGCAGTACTTC.